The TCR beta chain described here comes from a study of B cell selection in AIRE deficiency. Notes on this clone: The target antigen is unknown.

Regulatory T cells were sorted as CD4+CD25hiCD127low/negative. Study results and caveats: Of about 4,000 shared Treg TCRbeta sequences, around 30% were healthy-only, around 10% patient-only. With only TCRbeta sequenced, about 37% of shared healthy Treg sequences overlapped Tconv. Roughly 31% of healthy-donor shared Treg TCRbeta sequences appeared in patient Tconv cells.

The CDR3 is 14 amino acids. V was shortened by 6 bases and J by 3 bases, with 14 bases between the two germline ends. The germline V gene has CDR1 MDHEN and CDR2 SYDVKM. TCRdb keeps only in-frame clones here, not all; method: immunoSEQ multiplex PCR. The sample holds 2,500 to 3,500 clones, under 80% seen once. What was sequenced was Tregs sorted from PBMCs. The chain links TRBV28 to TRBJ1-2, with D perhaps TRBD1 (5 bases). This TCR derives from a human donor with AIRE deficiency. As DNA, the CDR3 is TGTGCCAGCAGGGAAGACAGAAAGGACTATGGCTACACCTTC. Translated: CASREDRKDYGYTF.